The source of this T cell receptor beta chain is a study of T-cell reconstitution after alpha-beta-depleted transplantation in children. Germline V CDR1 and CDR2: MDHEN, SYDVKM. This CDR3 is 15 amino acids long. V was trimmed by 2 bases and J by 2 bases, leaving 7 bases between them. Preparation of the TCRbeta library used unique molecular identifiers. TCRdb redid the calling of the PCR reads with MiXCR, one entry per CDR3 protein. The top ten hold under 45% of the sample, which has 500,000 to 750,000 distinct CDR3 sequences, 27% seen once. Study results and caveats: About two months after transplant, alpha-beta T cells reportedly came from several hundred expanded graft clones. Surviving thymic progenitors and recipient T cells were the source of high TCRbeta diversity at day 60 in some patients.

This clonotype came up a few times. Antigen specificity is unknown. Sequenced material: PBMCs, taken before TCRalphabeta/CD19-depleted stem cell transplant. The TCR comes from a boy under two years old with Wiskott-Aldrich syndrome, due to receive a stem cell transplant. The chain employs TRBV28 and TRBJ2-6; D remains unclear. The CDR3 DNA follows: TGTGCCAGCAGTTTACGGGTAACTGGGGCCAACGTCCTGACTTTC. Translated: CASSLRVTGANVLTF.